A single T cell receptor (beta chain) is shown here with its context. These data originate in a study of T-cell memory formation after mild COVID-19. 5'RACE with constant-segment primers yielded barcoded, UMI-tagged TCR alpha and TCR beta cDNA libraries. MiXCR, run by TCRdb on the 5' RACE reads, gives a single entry per CDR3 protein. Of tens of thousands of distinct CDR3 sequences in the sample, about 13% are singletons; the top ten hold roughly a quarter. Trimming cost V 8 bases and J 4 bases, with 8 bases left between them. This CDR3 contains 11 residues. CDR1 and CDR2 from the germline V gene are MNHNS and SASEGT.

Sequenced material: PBMCs or a T cell subset sorted from them (not recorded which). The origin of this receptor is an adult woman who had mild COVID-19 (a few samples of this study predate the infection). Cell type and time point are not known. This chain joins TRBV6-1 and TRBJ1-2; no reliable D call. The CDR3 DNA is TGTGCCAGCGTGGTAGGCTATGGCTACACCTTC. Translating gives CASVVGYGYTF.